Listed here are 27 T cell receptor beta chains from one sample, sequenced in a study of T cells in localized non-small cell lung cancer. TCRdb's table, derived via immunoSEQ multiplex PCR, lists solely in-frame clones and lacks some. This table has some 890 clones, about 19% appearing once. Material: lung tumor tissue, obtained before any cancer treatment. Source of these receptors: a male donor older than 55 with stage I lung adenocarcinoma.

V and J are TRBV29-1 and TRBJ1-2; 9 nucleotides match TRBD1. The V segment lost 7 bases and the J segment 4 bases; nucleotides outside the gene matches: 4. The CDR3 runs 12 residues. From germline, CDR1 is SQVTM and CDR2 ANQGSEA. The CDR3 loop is CSGTGGSYGYTF. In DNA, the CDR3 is TGCAGCGGAACAGGGGGCAGCTATGGCTACACCTTC.

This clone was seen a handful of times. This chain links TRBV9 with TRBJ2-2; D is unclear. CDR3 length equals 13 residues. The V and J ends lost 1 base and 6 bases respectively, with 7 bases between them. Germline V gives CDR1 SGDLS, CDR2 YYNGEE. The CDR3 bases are TGTGCCAGCAGCGTATCTGCGCCCGGGGAGCTGTTTTTT. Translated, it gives CASSVSAPGELFF.

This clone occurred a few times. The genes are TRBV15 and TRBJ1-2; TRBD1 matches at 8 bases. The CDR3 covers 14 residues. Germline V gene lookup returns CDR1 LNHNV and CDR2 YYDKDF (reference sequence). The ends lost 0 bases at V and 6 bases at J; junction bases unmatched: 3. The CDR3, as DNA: TGTGCCACCAGCAGAGAGCGGACAGGGAATGGCTACACCTTC. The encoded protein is CATSRERTGNGYTF.

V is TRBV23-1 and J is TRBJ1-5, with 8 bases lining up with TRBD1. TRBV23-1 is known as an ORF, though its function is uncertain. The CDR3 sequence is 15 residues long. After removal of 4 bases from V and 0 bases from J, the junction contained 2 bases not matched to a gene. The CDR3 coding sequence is TGCGCCAGCAGTCGAGACAGGGGTAGCAATCAGCCCCAGCATTTT. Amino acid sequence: CASSRDRGSNQPQHF.

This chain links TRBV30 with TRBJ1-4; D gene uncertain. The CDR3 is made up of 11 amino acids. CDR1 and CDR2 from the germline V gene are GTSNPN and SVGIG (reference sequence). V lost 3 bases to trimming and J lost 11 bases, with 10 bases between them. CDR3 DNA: TGTGCCTGGAGCCTCGCGCAGAAACTGTTTTTT. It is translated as CAWSLAQKLFF. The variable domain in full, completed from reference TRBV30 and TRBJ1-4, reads SQTIHQWPATLVQPVGSPLSLECTVEGTSNPNLYWYRQAAGRGLQLLFYSVGIGQISSEVPQNLSASRPQDRQFILSSKKLLLSDSGFYLCAWSLAQKLFFGSGTQLSVL.

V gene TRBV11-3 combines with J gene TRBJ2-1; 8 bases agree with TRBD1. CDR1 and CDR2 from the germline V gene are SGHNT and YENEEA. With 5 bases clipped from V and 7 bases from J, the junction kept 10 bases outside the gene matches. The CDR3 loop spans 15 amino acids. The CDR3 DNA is TGTGCCAGCAGCCGCCCGGAGACAGGGGAAAATGAGCAGTTCTTC. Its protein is CASSRPETGENEQFF. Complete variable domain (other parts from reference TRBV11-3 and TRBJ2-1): EAGVVQSPRYKIIEKKQPVAFWCNPISGHNTLYWYLQNLGQGPELLIRYENEEAVDDSQLPKDRFSAERLKGVDSTLKIQPAELGDSAVYLCASSRPETGENEQFFGPGTRLTVL.

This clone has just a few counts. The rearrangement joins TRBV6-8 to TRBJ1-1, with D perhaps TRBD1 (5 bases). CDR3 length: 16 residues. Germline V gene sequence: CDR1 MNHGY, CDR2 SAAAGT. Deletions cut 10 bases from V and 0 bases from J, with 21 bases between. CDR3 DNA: TGTGCCACCGGGGGGGGGTCCACTATTATGAACACTGAAGCTTTCTTT. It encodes CATGGGSTIMNTEAFF.

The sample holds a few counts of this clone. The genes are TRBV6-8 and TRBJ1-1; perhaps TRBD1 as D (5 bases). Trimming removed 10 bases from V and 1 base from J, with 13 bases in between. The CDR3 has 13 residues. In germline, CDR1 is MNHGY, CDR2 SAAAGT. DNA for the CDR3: TGTGCCATCATGGACAACCCGAACACTGAAGCTTTCTTT. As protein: CAIMDNPNTEAFF.

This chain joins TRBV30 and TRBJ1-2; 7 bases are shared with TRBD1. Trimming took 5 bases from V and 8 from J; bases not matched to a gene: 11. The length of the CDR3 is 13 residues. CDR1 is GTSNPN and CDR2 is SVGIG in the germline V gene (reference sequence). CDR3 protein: CAWGRPGQRGYTF. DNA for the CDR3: TGTGCCTGGGGTCGCCCGGGACAGCGAGGCTACACCTTC.

The CDR3 DNA is TGCAGCGTTGAAGACGGGCTAGCGCGCTACAATGAGCAGTTCTTC. It translates to CSVEDGLARYNEQFF. This chain links TRBV29-1 with TRBJ2-1; D may be TRBD2 (6 bases). The V end lost 0 bases, the J end lost 3 bases, and 12 bases lay between the germline ends. CDR3 length: 15 residues. Germline V gene data show CDR1 as SQVTM and CDR2 as ANQGSEA.

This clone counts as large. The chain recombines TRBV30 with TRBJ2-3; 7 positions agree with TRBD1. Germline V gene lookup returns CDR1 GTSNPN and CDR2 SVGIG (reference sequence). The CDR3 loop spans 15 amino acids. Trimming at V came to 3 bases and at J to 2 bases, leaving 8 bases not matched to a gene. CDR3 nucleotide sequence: TGTGCCTGGAGCATCCAGGGGGATAACACAGATACGCAGTATTTT. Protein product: CAWSIQGDNTDTQYF.

CDR3 sequence reads: CASSSGQGGVTGELFF. Here the CDR3 DNA reads TGTGCCAGCAGCTCGGGACAGGGCGGAGTCACCGGGGAGCTGTTTTTT. This chain joins TRBV14 and TRBJ2-2, with 9 bases fitting TRBD1. J was trimmed by 4 bases and V by 5 bases; bases with no gene match: 8. CDR1 SGHDN and CDR2 FVKESK come from the germline V gene. The CDR3 has 16 amino acids.

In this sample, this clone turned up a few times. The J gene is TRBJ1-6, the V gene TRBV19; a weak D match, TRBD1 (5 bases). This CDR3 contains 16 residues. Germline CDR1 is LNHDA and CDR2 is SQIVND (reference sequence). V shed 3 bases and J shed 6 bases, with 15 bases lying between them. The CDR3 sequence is CASSIFAGPTNSPLHF. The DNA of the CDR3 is TGTGCCAGTAGTATCTTTGCGGGGCCAACTAATTCACCCCTCCACTTT.

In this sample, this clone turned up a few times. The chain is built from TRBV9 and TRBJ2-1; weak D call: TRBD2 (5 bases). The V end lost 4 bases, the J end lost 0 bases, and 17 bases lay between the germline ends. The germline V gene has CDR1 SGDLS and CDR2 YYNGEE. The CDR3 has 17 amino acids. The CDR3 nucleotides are TGTGCCAGCAGCCCCCAAGGCTCGGGGAGCTCCTACAATGAGCAGTTCTTC. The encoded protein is CASSPQGSGSSYNEQFF.

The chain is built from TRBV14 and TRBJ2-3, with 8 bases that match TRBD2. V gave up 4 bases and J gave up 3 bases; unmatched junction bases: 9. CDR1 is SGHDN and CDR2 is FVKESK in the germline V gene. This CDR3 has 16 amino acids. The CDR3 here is CASSPLRQRGTDTQYF. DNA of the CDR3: TGTGCCAGCAGCCCCCTTCGACAGCGGGGGACAGATACGCAGTATTTT. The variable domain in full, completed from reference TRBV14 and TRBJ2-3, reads EAGVTQFPSHSVIEKGQTVTLRCDPISGHDNLYWYRRVMGKEIKFLLHFVKESKQDESGMPNNRFLAERTGGTYSTLKVQPAELEDSGVYFCASSPLRQRGTDTQYFGPGTRLTVL.

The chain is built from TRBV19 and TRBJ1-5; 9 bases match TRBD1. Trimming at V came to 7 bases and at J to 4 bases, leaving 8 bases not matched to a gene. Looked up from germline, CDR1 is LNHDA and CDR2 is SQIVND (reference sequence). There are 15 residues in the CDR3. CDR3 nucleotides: TGTGCCAGTACCTTGGACAGGGGAAGGAATCAGCCCCAGCATTTT. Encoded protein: CASTLDRGRNQPQHF.

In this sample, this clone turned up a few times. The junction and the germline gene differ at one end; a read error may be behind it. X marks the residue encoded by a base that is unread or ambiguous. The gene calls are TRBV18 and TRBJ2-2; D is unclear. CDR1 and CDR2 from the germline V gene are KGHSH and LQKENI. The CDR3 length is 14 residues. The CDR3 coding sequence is TGTGCCARCTCACCACCGAAGAACACCGGGGAGCTGTTTTTT. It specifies CAXSPPKNTGELFF.

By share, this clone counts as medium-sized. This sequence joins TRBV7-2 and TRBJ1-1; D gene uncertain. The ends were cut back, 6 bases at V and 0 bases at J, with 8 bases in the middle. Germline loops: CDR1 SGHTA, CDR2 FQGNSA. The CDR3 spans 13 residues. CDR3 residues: CASRRDLNTEAFF. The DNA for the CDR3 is TGTGCCAGCAGAAGAGATTTGAACACTGAAGCTTTCTTT.

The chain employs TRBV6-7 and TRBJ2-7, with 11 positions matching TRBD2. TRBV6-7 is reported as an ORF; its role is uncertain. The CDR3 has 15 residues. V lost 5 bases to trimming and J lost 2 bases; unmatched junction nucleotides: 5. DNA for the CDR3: TGTGCCAGCAGTGGAGGGACTAGCGGAACCTACGAGCAGTACTTC. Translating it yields CASSGGTSGTYEQYF.

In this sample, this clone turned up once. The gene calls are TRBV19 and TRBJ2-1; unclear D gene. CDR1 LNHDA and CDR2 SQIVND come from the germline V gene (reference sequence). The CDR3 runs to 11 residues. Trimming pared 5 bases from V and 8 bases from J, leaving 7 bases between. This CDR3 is CASSEQDEQFF. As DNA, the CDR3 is TGTGCCAGTAGTGAGCAGGATGAGCAGTTCTTC.

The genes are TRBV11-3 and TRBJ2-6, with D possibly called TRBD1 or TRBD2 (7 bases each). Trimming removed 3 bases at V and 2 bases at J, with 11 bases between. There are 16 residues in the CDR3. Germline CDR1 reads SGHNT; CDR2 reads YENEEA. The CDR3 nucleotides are TGTGCCAGCAGCTTGGGAGGGACAGCTGGGGCCAACGTCCTGACTTTC. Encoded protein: CASSLGGTAGANVLTF.

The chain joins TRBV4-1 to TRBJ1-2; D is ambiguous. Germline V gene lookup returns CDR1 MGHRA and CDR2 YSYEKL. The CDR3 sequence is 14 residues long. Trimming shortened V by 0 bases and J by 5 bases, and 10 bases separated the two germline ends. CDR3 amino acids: CASSQDLGRYGYTF. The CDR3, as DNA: TGCGCCAGCAGCCAAGATCTGGGAAGGTATGGCTACACCTTC.

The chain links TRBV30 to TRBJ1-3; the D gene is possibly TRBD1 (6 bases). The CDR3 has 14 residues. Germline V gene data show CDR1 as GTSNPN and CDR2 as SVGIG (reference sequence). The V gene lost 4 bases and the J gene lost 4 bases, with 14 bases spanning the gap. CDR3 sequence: CAWTTGTLGNTIYF. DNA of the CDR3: TGTGCCTGGACCACCGGGACACTCGGAAACACCATATATTTT.

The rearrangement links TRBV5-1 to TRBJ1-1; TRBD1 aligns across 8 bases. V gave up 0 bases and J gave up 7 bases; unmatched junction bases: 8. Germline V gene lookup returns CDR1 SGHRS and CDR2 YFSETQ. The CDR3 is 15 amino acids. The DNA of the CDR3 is TGCGCCAGCAGCTTGGAGGTCAGGGGGCTTGGTGAAGCTTTCTTT. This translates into CASSLEVRGLGEAFF.

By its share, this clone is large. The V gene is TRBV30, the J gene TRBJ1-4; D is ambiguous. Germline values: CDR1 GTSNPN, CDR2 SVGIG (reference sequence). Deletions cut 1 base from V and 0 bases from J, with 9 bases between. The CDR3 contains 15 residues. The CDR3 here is CAWSGITATNEKLFF. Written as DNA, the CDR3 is TGTGCCTGGAGTGGAATTACAGCAACTAATGAAAAACTGTTTTTT.

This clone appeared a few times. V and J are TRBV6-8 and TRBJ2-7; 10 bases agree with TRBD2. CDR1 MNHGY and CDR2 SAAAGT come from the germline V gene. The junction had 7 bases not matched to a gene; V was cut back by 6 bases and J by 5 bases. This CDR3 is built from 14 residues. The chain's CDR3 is CASSKRGGFHEQYF. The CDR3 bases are TGTGCCAGCAGCAAGCGGGGGGGCTTCCACGAGCAGTACTTC.

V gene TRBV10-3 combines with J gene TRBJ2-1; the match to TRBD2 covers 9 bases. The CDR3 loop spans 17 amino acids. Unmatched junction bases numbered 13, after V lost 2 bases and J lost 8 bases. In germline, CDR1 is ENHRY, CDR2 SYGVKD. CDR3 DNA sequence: TGTGCCATCAGTGAGGGTAACCTAGCGGGAACAAGCGATGAGCAGTTCTTC. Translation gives CAISEGNLAGTSDEQFF.